The T cell receptor (beta chain) described here comes from a study of response to subunit inactivated influenza vaccine. V trimming: 0 bases; J trimming: 7 bases; junction bases outside the gene matches: 6. CDR3 size: 15 residues. Germline V gene data show CDR1 as DFQATT and CDR2 as SNEGSKA (reference sequence). TCRdb processed the RT-PCR reads anew with MiXCR; each CDR3 protein has one entry. There are roughly 540,000 distinct CDR3 sequences in the sample; roughly a quarter occur only once, and 2.8% lies in the top ten. The sample was also linked to a second study, of T cells expressing NK-cell markers. From that report: The TCR beta cDNA came from 5'RACE template switching with UMIs.

The source was CD4+ T cells sorted from PBMCs, collected 11 to 12 days after vaccination. The TCR originated in a man aged 50-60 years who received an inactivated influenza vaccine. V and J are TRBV20-1 and TRBJ2-1, with 10 nucleotides matching TRBD2. CDR3 in DNA: TGCAGTGCTAGAGATTCGCTAGCGGGGGTTAATGAGCAGTTCTTC. This gives the protein CSARDSLAGVNEQFF.